These T cell receptor beta chains were read from a single sample in a study of blood T cell repertoires in COVID-19. Assay: immunoSEQ multiplex PCR; the TCRdb copy retains only in-frame clones and omits some. The sample yields some 190,000 clones, 82% seen once. The sequenced sample was peripheral blood. The source is a woman aged 55-70 years with COVID-19, enrolled during active disease. The CDR3 runs from the conserved cysteine through the conserved F or W. The D gene is left open where the match is weak. Not every row has a clone size; where given, it reads once, few, many or a size class.

abundance	j_gene	v_gene	d_gene	CDR3nt	CDR3aa
-	TRBJ2-7	TRBV28	TRBD2	TGTGCCAGCCGGGGGTTGCTAGCGGGCCGCTCCTACGAGCAGTACTTC	CASRGLLAGRSYEQYF
once	TRBJ2-5	TRBV5-4	TRBD1	TGTGCCAGCAGGCCAACAGGGGGCCTCCTAGAGACCCAGTACTTC	CASRPTGGLLETQYF
once	TRBJ1-2	TRBV11-2	TRBD1	TGTGCCAGCAGAAAGGACAGGGGGATGGGATATGGCTACACCTTC	CASRKDRGMGYGYTF
-	TRBJ2-1	TRBV5-1	TRBD2	TGCGCCAGCAGCTTGGTGACTAGCGGGGGATTATCAGGAGTGAATGAGCAGTTCTTC	CASSLVTSGGLSGVNEQFF
-	TRBJ1-2	TRBV5-1	-	TGCGCCAGCAGCCCCGGTGTTAGGCAGCAGACTTATGGCTACACCTTC	CASSPGVRQQTYGYTF
once	TRBJ1-5	TRBV2	-	TGTGCCAGCAGTGCCCCGGGGGGGAATCAGCCCCAGCATTTT	CASSAPGGNQPQHF
once	TRBJ2-1	TRBV7-2	-	TGTGCCAGCAGCCTTTCCAGGAACTCCTACAATGAGCAGTTCTTC	CASSLSRNSYNEQFF
few	TRBJ1-6	TRBV7-2	TRBD1	TGTGCCAGCAGACCAGGGGGCGCAGGGTCACCCCTCCACTTT	CASRPGGAGSPLHF
-	TRBJ2-1	TRBV19	-	TGTGCCAGTAGTTTCCGGGGCTCCTACAATGAGCAGTTCTTC	CASSFRGSYNEQFF
-	TRBJ2-7	TRBV7-8	TRBD2	TGTGCCAGCAGCCCCACTCGACTAGCGGGGTACGAGCAGTACTTC	CASSPTRLAGYEQYF